This record concerns one T cell receptor (beta chain) sequence. The data were produced by immunoSEQ multiplex PCR, yet TCRdb's version contains in-frame clones alone and is incomplete. Of about 76,000 clones in the sample, over 75% are singletons; the top ten hold around 7.5%. This entry belongs to a study of OX40 agonist ivuxolimab in advanced cancers. Germline assignment: CDR1 SQVTM and CDR2 ANQGSEA. J was trimmed by 5 bases and V by 6 bases; bases with no gene match: 3. The CDR3 covers 12 residues. This material consisted of CD4+ or CD8+ T cells sorted from blood, taken in a trial of the OX40 agonist ivuxolimab. The chain joins TRBV29-1 to TRBJ2-3; 9 positions match TRBD1. The TCR sequence derives from an adult with an advanced solid tumor such as melanoma, head and neck, liver or kidney cancer. The CDR3 loop reads CSVVTGGDTQYF. DNA for the CDR3: TGCAGCGTGGTGACAGGGGGAGATACGCAGTATTTT.